These T cell receptor beta chains were read from a single sample in a study of blood T cells in healthy people across ages. A single record per CDR3 protein comes from TCRdb applying MiXCR to the 5' RACE reads. Of about 1.5 million distinct CDR3 sequences detected, approximately 43% appear once; the ten largest clones hold about 4.1%. The sequencing input was blood. These receptors were collected from a woman younger than 30 in good health. Each CDR3 is given with its conserved first and last residue. D genes are given only for firm matches. A clone size is listed for some rows: how often the clone was seen (once, few, many), or a class if it is expanded.

. | TRBJ1-4 | TRBV7-2 | . | CASSLPGALGLFF | TGTGCCAGCAGCTTACCAGGGGCCCTTGGACTGTTTTTT
. | TRBJ2-5 | TRBV2 | TRBD1 | CASSGGTVVLRETQYF | TGTGCCAGCAGCGGTGGGACAGTTGTTTTGAGGGAGACCCAGTACTTC
few | TRBJ1-2 | TRBV29-1 | . | CSAGLLGYGYTF | TGCAGCGCCGGACTCCTGGGGTATGGCTACACCTTC
few | TRBJ1-6 | TRBV25-1 | . | CASSPRTARDSPLHF | TGTGCCAGCAGTCCCCGGACGGCGAGAGATTCACCCCTCCACTTT
. | TRBJ2-1 | TRBV5-6 | . | CASTQESAYNEQFF | TGTGCCAGCACGCAGGAATCGGCGTACAATGAGCAGTTCTTC
. | TRBJ1-3 | TRBV28 | . | CASRRPGGPGNTIYF | TGTGCCAGCCGCCGCCCCGGGGGGCCCGGAAACACCATATATTTT
. | TRBJ2-7 | TRBV4-1 | TRBD1 | CASSQDGQGVAYEQYF | TGCGCCAGCAGCCAAGATGGACAGGGGGTGGCCTACGAGCAGTACTTC
few | TRBJ2-5 | TRBV12-3/TRBV12-4 | . | CASSPPLGFPYF | TGTGCCAGCAGTCCACCTCTTGGGTTCCCCTACTTC
few | TRBJ2-7 | TRBV11-2 | . | CASSRAENYEQYF | TGTGCCAGTTCCCGGGCCGAAAACTACGAGCAGTACTTC
few | TRBJ1-2 | TRBV5-1 | . | CASSSRGTAAGGYTF | TGCGCCAGCAGCTCCCGTGGGACCGCTGCCGGTGGCTACACCTTC
. | TRBJ2-7 | TRBV29-1 | TRBD1 | CSVLTGHSYEQYF | TGCAGCGTTCTGACAGGGCATTCCTACGAGCAGTACTTC
. | TRBJ2-5 | TRBV29-1 | TRBD2 | CSVGGGLAGAKETQYF | TGCAGCGTTGGAGGGGGACTAGCGGGCGCCAAAGAGACCCAGTACTTC
. | TRBJ2-6 | TRBV27 | . | CASWGSGANVLTF | TGTGCCAGTTGGGGCTCTGGGGCCAACGTCCTGACTTTC
few | TRBJ2-1 | TRBV20-1 | . | CSARRDFEQFF | TGCAGTGCTCGGCGGGATTTTGAGCAGTTCTTC
. | TRBJ2-5 | TRBV27 | . | CASSLSRGTGTQYF | TGTGCCAGCAGTTTATCGCGAGGAACCGGGACCCAGTACTTC
few | TRBJ1-2 | TRBV6-5 | . | CASSYSVIGGSGYTF | TGTGCCAGCAGTTACAGTGTTATTGGGGGAAGCGGCTACACCTTC
. | TRBJ2-3 | TRBV7-2 | TRBD2 | CASSSASGGTVDTQYF | TGTGCCAGCAGCTCGGCTAGCGGGGGTACTGTAGATACGCAGTATTTT
few | TRBJ1-5 | TRBV9 | . | CASSVEPFSNQPQHF | TGTGCCAGCAGCGTAGAACCTTTTAGCAATCAGCCCCAGCATTTT
few | TRBJ2-3 | TRBV24-1 | TRBD2 | CATSDLAGAATDTQYF | TGTGCCACCAGTGATCTAGCGGGAGCTGCCACAGATACGCAGTATTTT
. | TRBJ1-5 | TRBV5-8 | . | CASSWGPGINQPQHF | TGTGCCAGCAGCTGGGGGCCGGGGATCAATCAGCCCCAGCATTTT
. | TRBJ1-3 | TRBV5-5 | . | CASSWGAIGNTIYF | TGTGCCAGCAGCTGGGGGGCTATTGGAAACACCATATATTTT
few | TRBJ2-1 | TRBV24-1 | TRBD1 | CATSDSRDRGDEQFF | TGTGCCACCAGTGACTCTCGGGACAGGGGTGATGAGCAGTTCTTC
. | TRBJ2-7 | TRBV4-3 | TRBD1 | CASSPTGHRTGPYNEQYF | TGCGCCAGCAGCCCGACAGGGCATCGGACAGGACCCTACAATGAGCAGTACTTC
. | TRBJ1-2 | TRBV20-1 | . | CSAPTLNYGYTF | TGCAGTGCTCCGACACTGAACTATGGCTACACCTTC
many | TRBJ2-5 | TRBV12-3/TRBV12-4 | . | CASSLAGALETQYF | TGTGCCAGCAGTTTAGCGGGAGCCTTAGAGACCCAGTACTTC
few | TRBJ2-7 | TRBV5-1 | . | CASRSPGFYEQYF | TGCGCCAGCAGATCTCCAGGGTTTTACGAGCAGTACTTC
once | TRBJ2-1 | TRBV7-9 | TRBD1 | CASSKSTGDNYNEQFF | TGTGCCAGCAGCAAATCCACAGGGGATAACTACAATGAGCAGTTCTTC
many | TRBJ2-6 | TRBV10-3 | TRBD1 | CAIGQGVLSGANVLTF | TGTGCCATCGGTCAGGGGGTACTATCTGGGGCCAACGTCCTGACTTTC
. | TRBJ2-7 | TRBV7-9 | TRBD1 | CASTDRGSPYEQYF | TGTGCCAGCACCGACAGGGGATCCCCCTACGAGCAGTACTTC
few | TRBJ2-3 | TRBV2 | TRBD1 | CASSVDRGPDTQYF | TGTGCCAGCAGTGTGGACAGGGGGCCAGATACGCAGTATTTT
. | TRBJ2-2 | TRBV19 | . | CASRWPGGELFF | TGTGCCTCGAGGTGGCCCGGGGGGGAGCTGTTTTTT
. | TRBJ1-5 | TRBV10-3 | . | CAISDELWYQPQHF | TGTGCCATCAGTGACGAGTTGTGGTACCAGCCCCAGCATTTT
few | TRBJ2-3 | TRBV29-1 | . | CSVDEVAGHTDTQYF | TGCAGCGTCGACGAGGTGGCAGGGCACACAGATACGCAGTATTTT
. | TRBJ2-7 | TRBV27 | TRBD1 | CASSSGQGQYEQYF | TGTGCCAGCAGTTCTGGACAGGGGCAATACGAGCAGTACTTC
. | TRBJ2-7 | TRBV12-3/TRBV12-4 | . | CASSLRGAGARYEQYF | TGTGCCAGCAGTCTCCGGGGCGCAGGGGCAAGGTACGAGCAGTACTTC
. | TRBJ1-2 | TRBV20-1 | . | CSARDRESNYGYTF | TGCAGTGCTAGAGATCGGGAATCTAACTATGGCTACACCTTC